This T cell receptor beta chain was identified in a study of T cell changes during pregnancy in multiple sclerosis. Germline-derived CDR1 and CDR2 are ENHRY and SYGVKD. Trimming removed 8 bases from V and 4 bases from J; junction bases left unmatched: 10. CDR3 length: 15 amino acids. This clone is a singleton in its sample. Sequencing used immunoSEQ multiplex PCR; TCRdb keeps in-frame clones, though not all of them. The sample holds 50,000 to 75,000 clones, nearly 95% seen once. The chain uses TRBV10-3 and TRBJ2-2; TRBD2 aligns across 7 bases. The source was CD8+ T cells from peripheral blood mononuclear cells, collected in the third trimester of pregnancy. This clonotype originated in a female donor with multiple sclerosis, enrolled in a pregnancy study. The CDR3 region is CAIASGRAGTGELFF. In DNA, the CDR3 is TGTGCCATCGCATCTGGGAGGGCGGGCACCGGGGAGCTGTTTTTT.